This T cell receptor (beta chain) was recovered during a study of CD8+CD57+ T cells in acquired aplastic anemia. This CDR3 spans 12 amino acids. Germline CDR1 and CDR2: SEHNR and FQNEAQ (reference sequence). Trimming left V 5 bases short and J 7 bases short, with 11 bases between. For CDR3 and TCR beta VDJ profiling, genomic DNA was the template used. TCRdb reprocessed the reads with MiXCR, giving one entry per CDR3 protein. The repertoire holds around 140,000 distinct CDR3 sequences, with 41% as singletons. The chain recombines TRBV7-9 with TRBJ2-5; D ambiguous. Sequencing input: sorted CD4+, CD8+, or CD8+CD57+ T cells (not recorded which) from PBMCs. The receptor's source is a human donor in good health, serving as a control. The CDR3 is CASSPDAGTQYF. CDR3 coding DNA: TGTGCCAGCAGCCCAGATGCCGGGACCCAGTACTTC. The full variable domain, in which reference TRBV7-9 and TRBJ2-5 provide the parts outside the CDR3, is DTGVSQNPRHKITKRGQNVTFRCDPISEHNRLYWYRQTLGQGPEFLTYFQNEAQLEKSRLLSDRFSAERPKGSFSTLEIQRTEQGDSAMYLCASSPDAGTQYFGPGTRLLVL.